This TCR beta chain stems from a study of T cell repertoires in cytomegalovirus infection. Background on the study: HLA-C-restricted CMV epitopes, recently identified, and well-studied HLA-B-restricted ones were used by the study.

Germline V gene data show CDR1 as KGHSH and CDR2 as LQKENI. Trimming removed 3 bases from V and 9 bases from J, with 12 bases in between. The CDR3 covers 13 residues. As regards this clonotype: Antigen: not known.

TCRdb reprocessed the reads with MiXCR, giving one entry per CDR3 protein. The sample carries approximately 910,000 distinct CDR3 sequences, 30% to 40% recorded once. The chain couples TRBV18 to TRBJ2-1; D is ambiguous. Sequences were derived from cultured CD8+ T cells from PBMCs, sampled from culture after CMV antigen stimulation. The sequence came from a human donor in good health (CMV status not recorded). Some clones in this sample may be carry-over from other donors' samples. The CDR3 loop is CASSPGGVPEQFF. CDR3 sequence (DNA): TGTGCCAGCTCACCGGGTGGGGTGCCTGAGCAGTTCTTC.